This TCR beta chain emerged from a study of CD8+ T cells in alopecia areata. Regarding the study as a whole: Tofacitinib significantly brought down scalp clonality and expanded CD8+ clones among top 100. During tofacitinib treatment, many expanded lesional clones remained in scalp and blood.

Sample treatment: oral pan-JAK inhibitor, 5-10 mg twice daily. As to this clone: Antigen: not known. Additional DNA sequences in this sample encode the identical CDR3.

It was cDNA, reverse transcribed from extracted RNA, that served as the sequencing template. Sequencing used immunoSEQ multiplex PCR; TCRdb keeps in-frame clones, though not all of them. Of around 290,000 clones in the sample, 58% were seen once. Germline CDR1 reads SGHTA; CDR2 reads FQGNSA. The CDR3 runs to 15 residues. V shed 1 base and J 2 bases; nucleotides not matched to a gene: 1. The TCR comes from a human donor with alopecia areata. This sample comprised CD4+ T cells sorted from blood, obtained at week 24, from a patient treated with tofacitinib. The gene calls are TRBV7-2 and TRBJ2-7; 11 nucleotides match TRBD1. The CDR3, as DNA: TGTGCCAGCAGCTTAGGGGGACAGGGGGCCTACGAGCAGTACTTC. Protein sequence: CASSLGGQGAYEQYF.